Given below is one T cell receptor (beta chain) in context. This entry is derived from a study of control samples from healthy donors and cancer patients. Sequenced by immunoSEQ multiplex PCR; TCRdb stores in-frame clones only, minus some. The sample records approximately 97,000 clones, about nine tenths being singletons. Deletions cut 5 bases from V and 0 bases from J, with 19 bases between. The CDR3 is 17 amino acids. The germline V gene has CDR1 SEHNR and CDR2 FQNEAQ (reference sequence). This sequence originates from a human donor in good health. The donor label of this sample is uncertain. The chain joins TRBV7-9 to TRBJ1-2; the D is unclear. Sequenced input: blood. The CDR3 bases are TGTGCCAGCAGCCCTCGGGGTGGGCGGCTAACTAACTATGGCTACACCTTC. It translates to CASSPRGGRLTNYGYTF.